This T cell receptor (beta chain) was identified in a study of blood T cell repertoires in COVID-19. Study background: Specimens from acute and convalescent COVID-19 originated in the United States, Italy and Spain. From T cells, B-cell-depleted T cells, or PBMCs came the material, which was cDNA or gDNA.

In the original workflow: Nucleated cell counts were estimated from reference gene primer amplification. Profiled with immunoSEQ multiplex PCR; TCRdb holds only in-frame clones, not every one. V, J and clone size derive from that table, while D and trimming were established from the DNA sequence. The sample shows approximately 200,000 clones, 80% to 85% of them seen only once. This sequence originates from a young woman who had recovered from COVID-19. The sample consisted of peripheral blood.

The CDR3 DNA reads as TGTGCCAGCAGCTCACAGACCGCGCCCAATGAGCAGTTCTTC. This gives the protein CASSSQTAPNEQFF. This chain links TRBV9 with TRBJ2-1; D gene uncertain. Germline CDR1 is SGDLS and CDR2 is YYNGEE. The CDR3 length is 14 residues. V was cut by 4 bases and J by 6 bases, with 14 bases left in between.